This is a list of T cell receptor beta chains from one sample in a study of CD4 T cells in relation to SARS-CoV-2 and coronaviruses. These receptors' antigens are unknown. The repertoire was sequenced with immunoSEQ multiplex PCR; TCRdb's copy has only in-frame clones and lacks some. The profile covers 22,000 or so clones, with under 85% appearing a single time and roughly an eighth taken by the ten largest. The sample taken for sequencing was CD4+ T cells from PBMCs, cultured in vitro. These receptors all come from a human donor in good health. The CDR3 runs from the conserved cysteine through the conserved F or W. A D gene is named only where the DNA matches it firmly. Where a row states a size, it is once, few, many or the class of an expanded clone; other rows omit it.

CDR3 length,J gene,V gene,clone size,D gene,CDR3 protein,CDR3 DNA
13,TRBJ2-3,TRBV25-1,.,.,CASSDWETDTQYF,TGTGCCAGCAGTGACTGGGAAACAGATACGCAGTATTTT
12,TRBJ1-1,TRBV30,.,.,CAWSVDSGGTFF,TGTGCCTGGAGTGTCGACTCCGGGGGAACTTTCTTT
13,TRBJ1-6,TRBV6-1,.,TRBD1,CASSEATGARLHF,TGTGCCAGCAGTGAAGCCACAGGGGCGCGCCTCCACTTT
16,TRBJ2-7,TRBV7-8,once,TRBD2,CASSLLGGRASYEQYF,TGTGCCAGCAGCTTATTAGGAGGGAGGGCGAGCTACGAGCAGTACTTC
14,TRBJ2-7,TRBV3-1/TRBV3-2,.,TRBD1,CASSHQGDRYSYYF,TGTGCCAGCAGCCACCAAGGGGACAGGTATTCTTACTACTTC
16,TRBJ2-2,TRBV7-9,few,TRBD2,CASSLASGGNTGELFF,TGTGCCAGCAGCTTAGCGTCGGGGGGGAACACCGGGGAGCTGTTTTTT
14,TRBJ1-2,TRBV27,.,.,CASSLGAGRAGYTF,TGTGCCAGCAGTTTAGGGGCAGGGAGGGCCGGCTACACCTTC
15,TRBJ2-7,TRBV25-1,.,TRBD2,CASSASGSLSYEQYF,TGTGCCAGCAGTGCTAGCGGGAGTCTTTCCTACGAGCAGTACTTC
11,TRBJ2-5,TRBV5-6,.,.,CASSFRETQYF,TGTGCCAGCAGCTTTCGAGAGACCCAGTACTTC
16,TRBJ1-5,TRBV19,.,.,CASTNQGGRGNQPQHF,TGTGCCAGTACTAATCAAGGAGGGCGAGGCAATCAGCCCCAGCATTTT
17,TRBJ1-3,TRBV28,.,.,CASSLWSDSNTGNTIYF,TGTGCCAGCAGTTTATGGTCGGACAGTAATACTGGAAACACCATATATTTT
11,TRBJ1-4,TRBV29-1,.,.,CSVSPGEKLFF,TGCAGCGTTTCTCCAGGTGAAAAACTGTTTTTT
14,TRBJ1-2,TRBV29-1,.,.,CSVATGVLNYGYTF,TGCAGCGTTGCTACCGGGGTGTTAAACTATGGCTACACCTTC
14,TRBJ1-1,TRBV6-5,once,TRBD1,CASRMRGLNTEAFF,TGTGCCAGCAGAATGAGGGGGCTGAACACTGAAGCTTTCTTT
12,TRBJ1-1,TRBV10-1,.,.,CACGTQTTEAFF,TGCGCCTGCGGGACACAAACAACCGAAGCTTTCTTT
16,TRBJ2-3,TRBV18,.,.,CASSPGGPQSTDTQYF,TGTGCCAGCTCACCCGGAGGGCCCCAGAGCACAGATACGCAGTATTTT
13,TRBJ2-7,TRBV10-3,.,.,CAISESTGYEQYF,TGTGCCATCAGTGAGTCTACGGGCTACGAGCAGTACTTC
15,TRBJ2-1,TRBV10-3,.,TRBD1,CAISEGDRGMNEQFF,TGTGCCATCAGTGAGGGGGACAGGGGGATGAATGAGCAGTTCTTC
13,TRBJ2-1,TRBV9,.,.,CASSVGQPNEQFF,TGTGCCAGCAGCGTAGGGCAGCCTAATGAGCAGTTCTTC
10,TRBJ1-1,TRBV30,.,.,CAWSPTEAFF,TGTGCCTGGAGTCCCACTGAAGCTTTCTTT
12,TRBJ2-7,TRBV5-5,.,.,CASSLEGYEQYF,TGTGCCAGCAGCTTGGAAGGCTACGAGCAGTACTTC
15,TRBJ1-2,TRBV7-9,.,.,CASSLEGGERYGYTF,TGTGCCAGCAGCTTGGAAGGGGGAGAACGCTATGGCTACACCTTC
15,TRBJ2-3,TRBV7-2,few,.,CASSPDYLSTDTQYF,TGTGCCAGCAGCCCGGACTACCTTAGCACAGATACGCAGTATTTT
16,TRBJ1-6,TRBV4-1,.,.,CASSQDLGLQNSPLHF,TGCGCCAGCAGCCAAGATCTAGGGTTACAAAATTCACCCCTCCACTTT
13,TRBJ2-7,TRBV28,.,TRBD2,CASRTSGSYEQYF,TGTGCCAGTCGGACTAGCGGGAGTTACGAGCAGTACTTC
16,TRBJ2-7,TRBV5-5,.,.,CASSYSGALSSYEQYF,TGTGCCAGCAGCTACTCAGGGGCCTTAAGCTCCTACGAGCAGTACTTC
15,TRBJ2-1,TRBV19,.,.,CASSPSPNFYNEQFF,TGTGCCAGTAGTCCCAGCCCAAACTTCTACAATGAGCAGTTCTTC
15,TRBJ2-2,TRBV2,few,.,CASREDSSNTGELFF,TGTGCCAGCAGGGAGGACAGTTCGAACACCGGGGAGCTGTTTTTT
16,TRBJ2-1,TRBV7-3,.,TRBD2,CASSLISSGSYNEQFF,TGTGCCAGCAGCTTAATCTCCAGCGGGAGCTACAATGAGCAGTTCTTC
17,TRBJ1-6,TRBV4-1,.,.,CASSQDPGTSYNSPLHF,TGCGCCAGCAGCCAAGACCCAGGGACCTCCTATAATTCACCCCTCCACTTT
15,TRBJ1-1,TRBV5-1,.,.,CASRFGRHLNTEAFF,TGCGCCAGCAGATTCGGAAGACATCTGAACACTGAAGCTTTCTTT
13,TRBJ2-5,TRBV10-3,.,.,CAISVRGWETQYF,TGTGCCATCAGTGTGCGGGGCTGGGAGACCCAGTACTTC
15,TRBJ2-7,TRBV19,.,.,CASSIAALRTYEQYF,TGTGCCAGTAGTATAGCCGCCTTGAGGACCTACGAGCAGTACTTC
14,TRBJ2-4,TRBV21-1,.,.,CASSKSAAKNIQYF,TGTGCCAGCAGCAAATCAGCAGCCAAAAACATTCAGTACTTC
15,TRBJ2-7,TRBV27,.,.,CATGSWGRGFDEQYF,TGTGCCACAGGGTCATGGGGGAGGGGGTTTGACGAGCAGTACTTC
15,TRBJ2-7,TRBV5-4,.,.,CASSLGGRTRYEQYF,TGTGCCAGCAGCTTGGGAGGCCGCACAAGGTACGAGCAGTACTTC
15,TRBJ2-7,TRBV4-1,few,.,CASSQGWELSYEQYF,TGCGCCAGCAGCCAAGGGTGGGAGCTTTCATACGAGCAGTACTTC
13,TRBJ2-7,TRBV7-9,.,.,CASSLSSPDEQYF,TGTGCCAGCAGCTTAAGCTCACCGGACGAGCAGTACTTC
14,TRBJ2-7,TRBV5-4,few,.,CASSRTASSYEQYF,TGTGCCAGCAGCCGGACAGCGAGCTCCTACGAGCAGTACTTC
15,TRBJ1-2,TRBV18,once,.,CASSPFPQRGYGYTF,TGTGCCAGCTCACCATTCCCTCAGCGCGGCTATGGCTACACCTTC
14,TRBJ1-1,TRBV6-5,.,.,CASRRPFRNTEAFF,TGTGCCAGCAGGAGACCCTTTCGAAACACTGAAGCTTTCTTT
16,TRBJ2-1,TRBV5-1,few,.,CASSLVGGESYNEQFF,TGCGCCAGCAGCTTGGTGGGGGGCGAATCCTACAATGAGCAGTTCTTC
15,TRBJ1-3,TRBV29-1,.,.,CSVEAGQSLGGTIYF,TGCAGCGTTGAAGCTGGACAGAGTTTGGGGGGCACCATATATTTT
15,TRBJ1-2,TRBV6-1,.,.,CASSENPSTNYGYTF,TGTGCCAGCAGTGAAAACCCGTCAACTAACTATGGCTACACCTTC
16,TRBJ1-4,TRBV30,.,TRBD1,CAWSTDRGVPNEKLFF,TGTGCCTGGAGTACAGACAGGGGAGTACCCAATGAAAAACTGTTTTTT
17,TRBJ1-1,TRBV6-1,.,TRBD1,CASSEPTGGRMNTEAFF,TGTGCCAGCAGTGAACCCACAGGGGGCCGTATGAACACTGAAGCTTTCTTT
14,TRBJ1-1,TRBV10-3,.,TRBD1,CAISSTGGNTEAFF,TGTGCCATCTCCTCGACAGGGGGGAACACTGAAGCTTTCTTT
16,TRBJ2-1,TRBV3-1/TRBV3-2,.,.,CASSQGSGEAYNEQFF,TGTGCCAGCAGCCAAGGGAGCGGAGAGGCCTACAATGAGCAGTTCTTC